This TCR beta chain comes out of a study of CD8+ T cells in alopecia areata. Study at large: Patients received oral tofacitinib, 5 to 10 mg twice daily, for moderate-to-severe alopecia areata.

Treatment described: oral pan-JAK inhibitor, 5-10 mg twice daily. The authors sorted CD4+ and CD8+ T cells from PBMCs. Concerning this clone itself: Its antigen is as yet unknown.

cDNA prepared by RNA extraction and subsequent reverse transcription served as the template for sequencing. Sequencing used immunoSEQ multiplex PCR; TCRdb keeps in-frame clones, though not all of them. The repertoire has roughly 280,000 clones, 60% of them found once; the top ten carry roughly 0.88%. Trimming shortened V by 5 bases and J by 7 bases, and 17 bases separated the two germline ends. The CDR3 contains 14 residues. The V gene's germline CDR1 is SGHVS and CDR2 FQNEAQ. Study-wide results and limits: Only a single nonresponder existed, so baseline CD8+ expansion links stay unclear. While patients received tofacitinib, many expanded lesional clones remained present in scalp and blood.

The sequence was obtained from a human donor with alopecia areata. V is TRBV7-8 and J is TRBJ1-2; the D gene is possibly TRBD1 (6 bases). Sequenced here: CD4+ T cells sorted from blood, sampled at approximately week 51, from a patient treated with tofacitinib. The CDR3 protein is CASSRGLDSLGYTF. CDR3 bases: TGTGCCAGCAGCAGGGGATTGGACAGTCTTGGCTACACCTTC.